These T cell receptor beta chains were read from a single sample in a study of blood T cell repertoires in COVID-19. Produced via immunoSEQ multiplex PCR; TCRdb's table is partial and in-frame only. The sample gives roughly 50,000 clones, around nine tenths of which show up once; 3.9% is in the top ten. The sequenced material came from peripheral blood. These receptor sequences come from a man aged 45 to 65 with acute or convalescent COVID-19. The CDR3 runs from the conserved cysteine through the conserved F or W. The D gene is left open where the match is weak. Clone size appears in some rows only: once, few, many, or a class for an expanded clone.

-,TRBV6-1,15,TRBJ1-3,-,TGTGCCAGCAGTGACAGTTTTGGCTCTGGAAACACCATATATTTT,CASSDSFGSGNTIYF
TRBD1,TRBV9,15,TRBJ2-1,-,TGTGCCAGCAGCTTGCAGGGGGCGTCGGGTGATGAGCAGTTCTTC,CASSLQGASGDEQFF
-,TRBV10-2,13,TRBJ2-4,-,TGCGCCAGCAGTGACAGTAGAGGGAACATTCAGTACTTC,CASSDSRGNIQYF
TRBD1,TRBV7-2,16,TRBJ1-1,-,TGTGCCAGCAGACGACGGGACAGCCCAATGAACACTGAAGCTTTCTTT,CASRRRDSPMNTEAFF
-,TRBV6-6,18,TRBJ2-5,-,TGTGCCAGCAGTCCACGGGAGACTGGATGGTGGCGGGAAGAGACCCAGTACTTC,CASSPRETGWWREETQYF
-,TRBV6-5,16,TRBJ1-1,-,TGTGCCAGCAGTTTTCGGACAGAATATAGGAACACTGAAGCTTTCTTT,CASSFRTEYRNTEAFF
TRBD1,TRBV11-2,15,TRBJ2-2,-,TGTGCCAGCAGCTACGTGCAGGGGGTCGGCGGGGAGCTGTTTTTT,CASSYVQGVGGELFF
TRBD2,TRBV14,14,TRBJ2-5,-,TGTGCCAGCAGCCGACTAGCGGGGCAAGAGACCCAGTACTTC,CASSRLAGQETQYF
TRBD1,TRBV6-5,13,TRBJ1-1,-,TGTGCCAGCACCGACAGGGACAACACTGAAGCTTTCTTT,CASTDRDNTEAFF
-,TRBV19,15,TRBJ1-1,-,TGTGCCAGTAGTAGAGGATCTGAGGGGGTGACTGAAGCTTTCTTT,CASSRGSEGVTEAFF
-,TRBV29-1,14,TRBJ2-1,-,TGCAGCGTTGATGTCGGAAGGGGCTACAATGAGCAGTTCTTC,CSVDVGRGYNEQFF
TRBD1,TRBV3-1/TRBV3-2,15,TRBJ2-7,-,TGTGCCAGCAGCCCCGGACAGGGGTTAATGTACGAGCAGTACTTC,CASSPGQGLMYEQYF
TRBD1,TRBV18,16,TRBJ1-1,-,TGTGCCAGCTCCGACAGGGGAGCAGGGGATCGCACTGAAGCTTTCTTT,CASSDRGAGDRTEAFF
-,TRBV30,13,TRBJ1-2,-,TGTGCCTGGTATGCGCAGGCCGCAGGAGGCTACACCTTC,CAWYAQAAGGYTF
TRBD2,TRBV5-1,16,TRBJ2-3,once,TGCGCCAGCTGCTATAGCGGGAGGGCCAGCACAGATACGCAGTATTTT,CASCYSGRASTDTQYF
-,TRBV7-7,15,TRBJ2-7,-,TGTGCCAGCAGCTTATCGGCTGCCGCGGAGTACGAGCAGTACTTC,CASSLSAAAEYEQYF
-,TRBV12-5,15,TRBJ2-2,-,TGTGCTAGTGGTTTCGGAGTTAAGAACACCGGGGAGCTGTTTTTT,CASGFGVKNTGELFF
-,TRBV7-7,15,TRBJ1-5,once,TGTGCCAGCAGCTTAGCATGGTTGACTGATCAGCCCCAGCATTTT,CASSLAWLTDQPQHF
-,TRBV10-3,14,TRBJ2-3,-,TGTGCCATCAGTGAGTCGACTAGAACAGATACGCAGTATTTT,CAISESTRTDTQYF
-,TRBV12-3/TRBV12-4,13,TRBJ2-3,once,TGTGCCAGCAGGGCGGGGAGCACAGATACGCAGTATTTT,CASRAGSTDTQYF
-,TRBV10-2,13,TRBJ2-4,-,TGCGCCAGCAGTGAACAGGGACAAAACATTCAGTACTTC,CASSEQGQNIQYF
-,TRBV12-3/TRBV12-4,12,TRBJ2-3,-,TGTGCCAGCAGTCCCGGCACAGATACGCAGTATTTT,CASSPGTDTQYF
-,TRBV6-5,13,TRBJ2-7,-,TGTGCCAGCAGTTACGGGGAGTCTAGGGAGCAGTACTTC,CASSYGESREQYF
TRBD1,TRBV19,15,TRBJ1-2,-,TGTGCCAGTCGTCCGGGACAGGGGGAGAACTATGGCTACACCTTC,CASRPGQGENYGYTF
TRBD2,TRBV10-2,16,TRBJ2-7,-,TGCGCCAGCAGTGAGTCACTAGCGGGAGTATCCTACGAGCAGTACTTC,CASSESLAGVSYEQYF
TRBD1,TRBV10-3,14,TRBJ1-2,-,TGTGCCATCAGTGAATCAGGGGGCAGCTATGGCTACACCTTC,CAISESGGSYGYTF
-,TRBV4-2,16,TRBJ1-5,-,TGTGCCAGCAGCCAAGAATCAGGGGCTGCCAATCAGCCCCAGCATTTT,CASSQESGAANQPQHF
TRBD1,TRBV18,17,TRBJ2-3,-,TGTGCCAGCTCGGCTAACATCGGGACAGGGTACACAGATACGCAGTATTTT,CASSANIGTGYTDTQYF
TRBD2,TRBV2,15,TRBJ2-5,-,TGTGCCAGCAGTGACCTAGCGGGGTACCAAGAGACCCAGTACTTC,CASSDLAGYQETQYF